The 30 T cell receptor beta chains in this list originate from one sample, sequenced in a study of blood T cell repertoires in COVID-19. Sequencing was performed with immunoSEQ multiplex PCR; in TCRdb, only in-frame clones are kept and a portion is missing. The profile covers about 90,000 clones, with about two thirds appearing a single time and 13% to 15% taken by the ten largest. The sequencing input was peripheral blood. Receptors originate from a woman older than 75 with acute or convalescent COVID-19.

The chain carries TRBV7-3 and TRBJ1-1, with D hard to call. This CDR3 is 13 amino acids long. Germline V gene data show CDR1 as SGHTA and CDR2 as FQGTGA. With 6 bases removed from V and 3 bases from J, the gap between germline ends came to 11 bases. The CDR3 bases are TGTGCCAGCAGTACCCGGCGGGACACTGAAGCTTTCTTT. Protein: CASSTRRDTEAFF.

The gene calls are TRBV10-2 and TRBJ2-7; possibly TRBD1 for D (6 bases). CDR1 and CDR2 (germline): WSHSY, SAAADI. This CDR3 is 17 amino acids long. The V end lost 2 bases, the J end lost 2 bases, and 19 bases lay between the germline ends. CDR3 nucleotides: TGCGCCAGCAGTGAGCCGGTTGGGACATACACAACCTACGAGCAGTACTTC. Its translation is CASSEPVGTYTTYEQYF.

The genes are TRBV5-1 and TRBJ1-3; 7 bases are shared with TRBD1. Per germline, CDR1 SGHRS and CDR2 YFSETQ. The CDR3 has 18 amino acids. J was trimmed by 0 bases and V by 3 bases; bases with no gene match: 12. This chain's CDR3 is CASSSWTGGMISGNTIYF. CDR3 nucleotides: TGCGCCAGCAGCTCCTGGACAGGAGGAATGATCTCTGGAAACACCATATATTTT.

In its sample, this clone was seen once. The J gene is TRBJ2-5, the V gene TRBV5-1, with TRBD1 matching 10 bases. Per the germline V gene, CDR1 is SGHRS and CDR2 is YFSETQ. The J segment lost 5 bases and the V segment lost 3 bases, leaving 7 bases of the junction unmatched. The CDR3 is 15 residues long. The CDR3 sequence: CASSYTTGGGETQYF. The CDR3 nucleotides read TGCGCCAGCAGCTATACGACAGGGGGCGGGGAGACCCAGTACTTC.

This clone was picked up many times. The chain carries TRBV5-6 and TRBJ1-1, with D possibly matching TRBD1 (5 bases). V was pared by 4 bases and J by 4 bases, with 14 bases between. The germline V gene has CDR1 SGHDT and CDR2 YYEEEE. The CDR3 is 14 residues long. The CDR3 region has the DNA TGTGCCAGCAGCCCATACAATAGGGGCACTGAAGCTTTCTTT. This gives the protein CASSPYNRGTEAFF.

In DNA, the CDR3 is TGTGCCAGCAGTTCGGGAGGGTGGAACACTGAAGCTTTCTTT. It encodes CASSSGGWNTEAFF. This chain links TRBV7-9 with TRBJ1-1; no clear D gene. Between the trimmed V and J ends, which lost 6 bases and 1 base, there was a span of 12 bases. CDR3 length: 14 amino acids. Germline V gives CDR1 SEHNR, CDR2 FQNEAQ (reference sequence).

This chain connects TRBV10-3 to TRBJ1-2; D possibly corresponds to TRBD1 (6 bases). The CDR3 loop spans 16 amino acids. Trimming shortened V by 4 bases and J by 8 bases, and 23 bases separated the two germline ends. CDR1 is ENHRY and CDR2 is SYGVKD in the germline V gene. DNA of the CDR3: TGTGCCATCAGTGCGACAGGTGCAGCCGGCGAAGGGGGCTACACCTTC. Its protein product is CAISATGAAGEGGYTF.

This clone is a singleton in its sample. The rearrangement uses TRBV5-8 and TRBJ2-1; no clear D gene. V lost 0 bases and J lost 0, with 10 bases in between. Germline V lookup: CDR1 SGHTS, CDR2 YDEGEE. The CDR3 totals 16 residues. CDR3 DNA: TGTGCCAGCAGCTTGGCAGGCTCGCTCTCCTACAATGAGCAGTTCTTC. It specifies CASSLAGSLSYNEQFF.

This clone was seen once. This chain uses TRBV5-1 with TRBJ2-7, with 8 bases matching TRBD2. The CDR3 spans 14 residues. Per the germline V gene, CDR1 is SGHRS and CDR2 is YFSETQ. Unmatched junction bases numbered 7, after V lost 5 bases and J lost 3 bases. Here the CDR3 reads CASSYTGTSYEQYF. The CDR3 DNA reads TGCGCCAGCAGTTACACCGGGACTAGCTACGAGCAGTACTTC.

The chain has TRBV5-1 and TRBJ2-1; 11 nucleotides agree with TRBD1. Per the germline V gene, CDR1 is SGHRS and CDR2 is YFSETQ. V shed 7 bases and J 5 bases; nucleotides not matched to a gene: 5. The CDR3 has 14 residues. CDR3 sequence (DNA): TGCGCCAGCGGATGGACAGGGGGCAACAATGAGCAGTTCTTC. Translating it yields CASGWTGGNNEQFF. Full variable domain (outside the CDR3, taken from reference TRBV5-1 and TRBJ2-1): KAGVTQTPRYLIKTRGQQVTLSCSPISGHRSVSWYQQTPGQGLQFLFEYFSETQRNKGNFPGRFSGRQFSNSRSEMNVSTLELGDSALYLCASGWTGGNNEQFFGPGTRLTVL.

The V call is TRBV18, the J call TRBJ2-5; 8 bases are a match to TRBD2. The CDR3 spans 15 residues. J gave up 5 bases and V 2 bases, and 7 bases lay outside the gene matches. Germline lookup yields CDR1 KGHSH and CDR2 LQKENI. CDR3 amino acids: CASSPNGGALETQYF. The CDR3, as DNA: TGTGCCAGCTCACCAAACGGGGGGGCCTTGGAGACCCAGTACTTC. Combining the CDR3 with reference TRBV18 and TRBJ2-5 gives the whole variable domain NAGVMQNPRHLVRRRGQEARLRCSPMKGHSHVYWYRQLPEEGLKFMVYLQKENIIDESGMPKERFSAEFPKEGPSILRIQQVVRGDSAAYFCASSPNGGALETQYFGPGTRLLVL.

J is TRBJ2-7 and V is TRBV6-1; D perhaps matches TRBD2 (7 bases). V gave up 3 bases and J gave up 2 bases, with 20 bases separating them. The germline CDR1 and CDR2 sequences are MNHNS and SASEGT. The CDR3 spans 17 residues. The CDR3 nucleotides are TGTGCCAGCAGTGATCGAAAGGGAGGGAAGGGGGCCTACGAGCAGTACTTC. It is translated as CASSDRKGGKGAYEQYF.

The CDR3 spells CASSRTRADTQYF. As DNA, the CDR3 is TGTGCCAGCAGCAGGACTAGGGCCGATACGCAGTATTTT. This chain connects TRBV11-2 to TRBJ2-3; 7 bases align to TRBD2. This CDR3 is built from 13 residues. Germline CDR1 and CDR2: SGHAT and FQNNGV. V was clipped by 5 bases and J by 6 bases; unmatched bases: 5.

The V call is TRBV9, the J call TRBJ2-3, with unresolved D. CDR3 length equals 13 residues. V was clipped by 4 bases and J by 5 bases, with 11 bases between them. Germline CDR1 is SGDLS and CDR2 is YYNGEE. The DNA of the CDR3 is TGTGCCAGCAGCCAGGCGCCGCTAGATACGCAGTATTTT. It codes for CASSQAPLDTQYF.

The genes are TRBV15 and TRBJ2-3, with D possibly TRBD2 on 5 matching bases. V was clipped by 8 bases and J by 7 bases, with 16 bases between them. The CDR3 sequence is 13 residues long. The germline gives CDR1 LNHNV, CDR2 YYDKDF (reference sequence). CDR3 nucleotide sequence: TGTGCCACCGCCCCCCCCGGGGTTAATACGCAGTATTTT. This codes for CATAPPGVNTQYF.

This chain's CDR3 is CASTGNNILGAFF. The CDR3 region has the DNA TGTGCCAGTACGGGAAATAACATCCTGGGGGCTTTCTTT. The V gene is TRBV19, the J gene TRBJ1-1; D gene uncertain. Germline V lookup: CDR1 LNHDA, CDR2 SQIVND (reference sequence). The CDR3 has 13 residues. Trimming took 7 bases from V and 11 from J, leaving 20 bases between them.

The V gene is TRBV25-1, the J gene TRBJ2-3; 10 positions match TRBD1. The CDR3 extends over 16 amino acids. Trimming removed 6 bases from V and 1 base from J; junction bases left unmatched: 7. Germline CDR1 MGHDK, CDR2 SYGVNS. The CDR3 region is CASSLRQGAGTDTQYF. The CDR3 DNA is TGTGCCAGCAGCCTCAGACAGGGGGCAGGCACAGATACGCAGTATTTT.

The chain uses TRBV27 and TRBJ1-2, with TRBD1 as a possible D gene (6 bases). This CDR3 comprises 15 residues. CDR1 and CDR2 from the germline V gene are MNHEY and SMNVEV (reference sequence). Trimming removed 5 bases from V and 7 bases from J, with 20 bases in between. The DNA for the CDR3 is TGTGCCAGCAGTGCCTTCATTCTCGACAGGATTGGCTACACCTTC. This translates into CASSAFILDRIGYTF.

CDR3 coding DNA: TGTGCCAGCAGCCACCCTAAGCGGGGGGGCCAAGATACGCAGTATTTT. Its translation is CASSHPKRGGQDTQYF. The chain has TRBV5-8 and TRBJ2-3; 10 nucleotides line up with TRBD2. This CDR3 spans 16 amino acids. J was trimmed by 5 bases and V by 4 bases; bases with no gene match: 10. From germline, CDR1 is SGHTS and CDR2 YDEGEE.

The V gene is TRBV2, the J gene TRBJ1-2; tentatively, D is TRBD1 (5 bases). CDR1 is SNHLY and CDR2 is FYNNEI in the germline V gene. The CDR3 has 14 amino acids. Trimming shortened V by 3 bases and J by 4 bases, and 12 bases separated the two germline ends. DNA for the CDR3: TGTGCCAGCAGTGAGCGTCAGGGCAGCTATGGCTACACCTTC. It encodes CASSERQGSYGYTF.

The chain links TRBV2 to TRBJ2-2; D is uncertain. Germline CDR1 reads SNHLY; CDR2 reads FYNNEI. This CDR3 has 16 amino acids. The germline V and J ends were trimmed by 6 bases and 1 base, with 15 bases remaining between them. The CDR3 region is CASRPLESGNTGELFF. The CDR3 DNA follows: TGTGCCAGCAGGCCACTGGAGTCCGGGAACACCGGGGAGCTGTTTTTT.

This clone was picked up one time. V gene TRBV28 combines with J gene TRBJ1-5, with D possibly matching TRBD1 (6 bases). The CDR3 is 16 residues long. V lost 6 bases, J lost 0 bases, and 15 bases lay in between. From germline, CDR1 is MDHEN and CDR2 SYDVKM. CDR3 sequence (DNA): TGTGCCAGCAGCGGGGGGGCAGCCTATAGCAATCAGCCCCAGCATTTT. It is translated as CASSGGAAYSNQPQHF.

The J gene is TRBJ1-2, the V gene TRBV18; D possibly corresponds to TRBD1 (5 bases). Germline CDR1 reads KGHSH; CDR2 reads LQKENI. With 3 bases removed from V and 4 bases from J, the gap between germline ends came to 9 bases. CDR3 length equals 13 residues. CDR3 protein: CASSPETAYGYTF. In nucleotides, the CDR3 is TGTGCCAGCTCACCCGAGACAGCCTATGGCTACACCTTC.

The count of this clone is one. The chain links TRBV5-1 to TRBJ1-2; 10 nucleotides line up with TRBD1. V gave up 4 bases and J gave up 8 bases; unmatched junction bases: 8. The CDR3 has 14 residues. Germline values: CDR1 SGHRS, CDR2 YFSETQ. DNA of the CDR3: TGCGCCAGCAGCCCCCAGACAGGGGGCGAGGGCTACACCTTC. Translated: CASSPQTGGEGYTF.

J is TRBJ2-3 and V is TRBV11-2, with 9 bases lining up with TRBD2. CDR1 SGHAT and CDR2 FQNNGV come from the germline V gene. CDR3 length: 14 residues. V shed 6 bases, J shed 9 bases, and the junction held 10 bases outside the gene matches. CDR3 in DNA: TGTGCCAGCAGTAACGGCGGGGGGGCAATCACGCAGTATTTT. Encoded protein: CASSNGGGAITQYF.

V usage is TRBV7-2 and J usage is TRBJ1-2; unclear D gene. Germline CDR1 reads SGHTA; CDR2 reads FQGNSA. CDR3 size: 12 residues. Deletions cut 3 bases from V and 4 bases from J, with 6 bases between. CDR3 in amino acids: CASSLNSYGYTF. CDR3 nucleotide sequence: TGTGCCAGCAGCTTGAACTCCTATGGCTACACCTTC.

This clone is medium-sized within its sample. This chain joins TRBV7-2 and TRBJ1-2; perhaps TRBD1 as D (5 bases). Germline V CDR1 and CDR2: SGHTA, FQGNSA. The CDR3 sequence is 13 residues long. With 7 bases removed from V and 0 bases from J, the gap between germline ends came to 9 bases. The CDR3 loop is CASTKGSNYGYTF. In DNA form, the CDR3 reads TGTGCCAGCACCAAGGGGTCTAACTATGGCTACACCTTC.

The chain has TRBV7-2 and TRBJ1-1, with D hard to call. The CDR3 sequence is 15 residues long. The V end lost 2 bases, the J end lost 3 bases, and 13 bases lay between the germline ends. CDR1 and CDR2 (germline): SGHTA, FQGNSA. CDR3 sequence reads: CASSLKAGGDTEAFF. The CDR3 DNA follows: TGTGCCAGCAGCTTAAAGGCAGGAGGCGACACTGAAGCTTTCTTT.

V usage is TRBV25-1 and J usage is TRBJ1-2; D is unclear. CDR1 and CDR2 from the germline V gene are MGHDK and SYGVNS. Trimming cost V 6 bases and J 3 bases, with 14 bases left between them. The CDR3 has 14 amino acids. CDR3: CASSKSGFDYGYTF. CDR3 bases: TGTGCCAGCAGCAAGTCGGGGTTTGACTATGGCTACACCTTC.

The chain carries TRBV7-2 and TRBJ1-2; 10 bases match TRBD1. Germline CDR1 reads SGHTA; CDR2 reads FQGNSA. Trimming took 4 bases from V and 7 from J; bases not matched to a gene: 9. This CDR3 spans 15 amino acids. The chain's CDR3 is CASSSTGTGVSGYTF. In DNA, the CDR3 is TGTGCCAGCAGCTCCACCGGGACAGGGGTTTCTGGCTACACCTTC. The full variable domain, completed using reference TRBV7-2 and TRBJ1-2, is GAGVSQSPSNKVTEKGKDVELRCDPISGHTALYWYRQSLGQGLEFLIYFQGNSAPDKSGLPSDRFSAERTGGSVSTLTIQRTQQEDSAVYLCASSSTGTGVSGYTFGSGTRLTVV.